The text below deals with one T cell receptor (beta chain). This sample was included in a study of blood T cell repertoires in COVID-19. At the level of the study: Both acute and convalescent COVID-19 samples were obtained from the United States, Italy and Spain. PBMCs, B-cell-depleted T cells, or T cells were the source of the cDNA or gDNA that made up the material.

Looked up from germline, CDR1 is LNHDA and CDR2 is SQIVND (reference sequence). The CDR3 has 13 amino acids. The V gene lost 9 bases and the J gene lost 5 bases, with 16 bases spanning the gap. In the original processing: Reference gene primer amplification gave estimated nucleated cell counts. Clones were read by immunoSEQ multiplex PCR, and TCRdb kept only the in-frame ones, dropping some. V and J calls and clone size come straight from that table; D and trimming were deduced from the DNA. The repertoire has roughly 76,000 clones, about four fifths of them found once; the top ten carry roughly a sixth.

The chain couples TRBV19 to TRBJ1-1, with D maybe TRBD1 (6 bases). The source material was peripheral blood. The TCR originated in a human donor in a cohort sampled during active COVID-19. CDR3 residues: CASSGGRGTEAFF. The CDR3 DNA sequence: TGTGCCAGCAGCGGGGGGAGGGGGACTGAAGCTTTCTTT.